This passage covers 4 T cell receptor beta chains from one sample sequenced in a study of CD8+CD57+ T cells in acquired aplastic anemia. Genomic DNA templated the TCR beta VDJ and CDR3 profiling. TCRdb redid the calling of the reads with MiXCR, one entry per CDR3 protein. The sample records 130,000 or so distinct CDR3 sequences, 58% being singletons. In patients chosen for sequencing, flow cytometry had shown CD8+CD57+ cell expansion. Sample: sorted CD4+, CD8+, or CD8+CD57+ T cells (not recorded which) from PBMCs. These receptors all come from a human donor with aplastic anemia.

DNA for the CDR3: TGTGCCAGTAGTAAACTTGCTATCGGGGGTACCTACGAGCAGTACTTC. Translated, it gives CASSKLAIGGTYEQYF. V usage is TRBV19 and J usage is TRBJ2-7; D is possibly TRBD2 (6 bases). The CDR3 is 16 residues long. V dropped 4 bases and J dropped 2 bases, with 18 bases sitting between them. Looked up from germline, CDR1 is LNHDA and CDR2 is SQIVND (reference sequence). Drawing the rest from reference TRBV19 and TRBJ2-7, the complete variable domain is DGGITQSPKYLFRKEGQNVTLSCEQNLNHDAMYWYRQDPGQGLRLIYYSQIVNDFQKGDIAEGYSVSREKKESFPLTVTSAQKNPTAFYLCASSKLAIGGTYEQYFGPGTRLTVT.

The V gene is TRBV20-1, the J gene TRBJ2-1; tentatively, D is TRBD1 (6 bases). CDR1 and CDR2 (germline): DFQATT, SNEGSKA (reference sequence). This CDR3 is 13 amino acids long. The CDR3 protein is CSHLGQGFDEQFF. CDR3 in DNA: TGCAGCCACCTAGGGCAGGGGTTCGATGAGCAGTTCTTC.

The gene calls are TRBV15 and TRBJ2-7; tentatively, D is TRBD2 (6 bases). The length of the CDR3 is 13 residues. Deletions cut 0 bases from V and 12 bases from J, with 15 bases between. CDR1 is LNHNV, CDR2 YYDKDF, per germline (reference sequence). CDR3: CATSRDTNGGRYF. CDR3 nucleotides: TGTGCCACCAGCAGAGATACCAACGGGGGTAGGTACTTC. Using reference TRBV15 and TRBJ2-7 for the parts outside the CDR3, the full variable domain is DAMVIQNPRYQVTQFGKPVTLSCSQTLNHNVMYWYQQKSSQAPKLLFHYYDKDFNNEADTPDNFQSRRPNTSFCFLDIRSPGLGDTAMYLCATSRDTNGGRYFGPGTRLTVT.

The CDR3 DNA reads as TGTGCCAGCAGCTTAGCCCCCTCGACAGGGCCTCGCGAGCAGTACTTC. Translated: CASSLAPSTGPREQYF. The chain couples TRBV11-1 to TRBJ2-7, with 7 bases matching TRBD1. From germline, CDR1 is SGHAT and CDR2 FQDESV (reference sequence). Trimming took 0 bases from V and 6 from J; bases not matched to a gene: 11. The CDR3 extends over 16 amino acids.